This T cell receptor (beta chain) was captured in a study of shared clonotypes between healthy human individuals. The CDR3 is 14 residues long. The V and J ends lost 0 bases and 4 bases respectively, with 13 bases between them. Germline-derived CDR1 and CDR2 are GTSNPN and SVGIG (reference sequence). Remarks on this clone: Its target is not known.

Naive CD8 populations comprised CD45RO-negative cells positively selected for CCR7, excluding terminally differentiated effector memory CD45RA+ cells. Each of the donors was a healthy adult who was HIV-negative and had not had a recent acute infection or vaccination. The study, taken as a whole, reports: The study found approximately 5% of naive CD4 clonotypes shared across a few donors. Naive subsets generally exceeded memory subsets in estimated richness. A limitation of the genetic and exposure-history diversity represented arose from few donors.

Profiling relied on immunoSEQ multiplex PCR, and the TCRdb table lists in-frame clones only, not all of them. The sample holds around 1.9 million clones, 93% seen once. This receptor was identified in a man between 18 and 35 years old in good health. Some clones in this sample may be carry-over from other donors' samples. J is TRBJ2-7 and V is TRBV30; no clear D gene. What was sequenced was naive CD8+ T cells from PBMCs. This CDR3 reads CAWSVLREGYEQYF. As DNA, the CDR3 is TGTGCCTGGAGTGTATTACGAGAAGGGTACGAGCAGTACTTC.